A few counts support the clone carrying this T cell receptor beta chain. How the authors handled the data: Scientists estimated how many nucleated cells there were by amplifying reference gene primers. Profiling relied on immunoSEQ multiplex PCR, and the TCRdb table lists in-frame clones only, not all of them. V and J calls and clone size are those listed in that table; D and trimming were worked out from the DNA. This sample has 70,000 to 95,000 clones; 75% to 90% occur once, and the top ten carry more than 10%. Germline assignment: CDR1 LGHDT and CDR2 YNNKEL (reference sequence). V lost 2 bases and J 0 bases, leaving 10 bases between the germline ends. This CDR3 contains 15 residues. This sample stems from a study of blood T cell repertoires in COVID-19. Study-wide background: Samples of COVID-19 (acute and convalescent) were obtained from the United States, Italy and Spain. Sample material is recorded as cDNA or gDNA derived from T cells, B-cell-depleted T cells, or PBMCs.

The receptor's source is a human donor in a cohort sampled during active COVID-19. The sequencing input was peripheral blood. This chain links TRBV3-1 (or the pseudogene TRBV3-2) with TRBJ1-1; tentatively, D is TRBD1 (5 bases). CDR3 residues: CASSQMTVMNTEAFF. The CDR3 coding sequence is TGTGCCAGCAGCCAAATGACAGTCATGAACACTGAAGCTTTCTTT.